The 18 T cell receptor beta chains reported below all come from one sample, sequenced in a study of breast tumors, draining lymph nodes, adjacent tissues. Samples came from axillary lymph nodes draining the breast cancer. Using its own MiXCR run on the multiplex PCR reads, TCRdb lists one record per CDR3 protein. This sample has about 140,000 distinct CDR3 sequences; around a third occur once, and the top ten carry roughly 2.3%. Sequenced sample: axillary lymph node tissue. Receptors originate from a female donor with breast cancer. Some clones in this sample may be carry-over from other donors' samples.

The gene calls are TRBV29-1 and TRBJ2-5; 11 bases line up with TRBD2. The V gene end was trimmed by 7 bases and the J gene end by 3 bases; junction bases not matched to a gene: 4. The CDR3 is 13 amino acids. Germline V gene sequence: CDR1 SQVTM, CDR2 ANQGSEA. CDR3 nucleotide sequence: TGCAGCGGGGGGGGACTAGCGGAAGAGACCCAGTACTTC. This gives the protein CSGGGLAEETQYF.

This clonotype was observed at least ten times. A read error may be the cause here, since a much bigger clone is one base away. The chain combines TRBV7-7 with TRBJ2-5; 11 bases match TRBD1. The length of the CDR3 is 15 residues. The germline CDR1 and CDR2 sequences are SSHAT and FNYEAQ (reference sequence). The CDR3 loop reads CASSLQDRGHETQHF. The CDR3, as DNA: TGTGCTAGCAGCTTACAGGACAGGGGGCACGAGACCCAGCACTTC.

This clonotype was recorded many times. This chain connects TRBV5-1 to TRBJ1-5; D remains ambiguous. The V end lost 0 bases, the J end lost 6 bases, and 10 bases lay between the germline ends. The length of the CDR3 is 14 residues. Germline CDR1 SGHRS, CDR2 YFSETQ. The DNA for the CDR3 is TGCGCCAGCAGCTTGGGAGGGTACGGTCAGCCCCAGCATTTT. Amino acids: CASSLGGYGQPQHF.

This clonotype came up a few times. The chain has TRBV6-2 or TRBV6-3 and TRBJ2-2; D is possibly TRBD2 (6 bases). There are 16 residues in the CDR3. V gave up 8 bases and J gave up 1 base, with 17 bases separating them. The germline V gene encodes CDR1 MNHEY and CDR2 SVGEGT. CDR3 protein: CASSSPRRENTGELFF. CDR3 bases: TGTGCCAGCTCATCTCCCAGGCGGGAGAACACCGGGGAGCTGTTTTTT.

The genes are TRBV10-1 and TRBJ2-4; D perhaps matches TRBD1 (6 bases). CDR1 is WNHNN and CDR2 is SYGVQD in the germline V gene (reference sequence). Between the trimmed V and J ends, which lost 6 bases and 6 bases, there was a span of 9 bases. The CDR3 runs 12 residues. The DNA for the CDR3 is TGCGCCAGCAGCGGACAGCTAAACATTCAGTACTTC. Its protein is CASSGQLNIQYF.

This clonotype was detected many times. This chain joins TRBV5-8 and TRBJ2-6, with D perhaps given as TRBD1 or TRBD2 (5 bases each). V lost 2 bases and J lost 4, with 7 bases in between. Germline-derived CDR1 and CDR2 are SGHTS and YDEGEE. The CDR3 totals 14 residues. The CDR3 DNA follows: TGTGCCAGCAGCTTTGGGACCGGGGCCAACGTCCTGACTTTC. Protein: CASSFGTGANVLTF.

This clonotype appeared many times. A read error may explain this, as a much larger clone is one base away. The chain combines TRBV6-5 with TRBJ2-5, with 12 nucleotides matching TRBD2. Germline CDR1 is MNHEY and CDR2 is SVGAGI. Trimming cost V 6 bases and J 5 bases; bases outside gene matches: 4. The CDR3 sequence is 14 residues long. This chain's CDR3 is CASRRLAGEETQYF. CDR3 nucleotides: TGTGCCAGCAGGCGACTAGCGGGGGAGGAGACCCAGTACTTC.

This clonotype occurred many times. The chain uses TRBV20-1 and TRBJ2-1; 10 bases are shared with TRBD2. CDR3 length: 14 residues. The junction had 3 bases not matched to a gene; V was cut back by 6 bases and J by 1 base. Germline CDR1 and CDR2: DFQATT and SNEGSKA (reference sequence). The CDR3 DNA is TGCAGTGCCCCAGCGGGGGGGTCCTACAATGAGCAGTTCTTC. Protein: CSAPAGGSYNEQFF.

CDR3 amino acids: CASSELTWGDRGYEQFF. The CDR3 coding sequence is TGTGCCAGCAGTGAATTAACGTGGGGGGACCGAGGGTATGAGCAGTTCTTC. V is TRBV25-1 and J is TRBJ2-1, with D tentatively TRBD2 (6 bases). This CDR3 is 17 amino acids long. Germline CDR1 MGHDK, CDR2 SYGVNS. V gave up 1 base and J gave up 8 bases, with 21 bases separating them.

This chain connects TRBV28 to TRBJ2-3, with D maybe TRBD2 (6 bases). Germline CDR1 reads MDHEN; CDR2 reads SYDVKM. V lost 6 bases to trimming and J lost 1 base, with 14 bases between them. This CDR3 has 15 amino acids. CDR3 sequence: CASSHGGDGTDTQYF. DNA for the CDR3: TGTGCCAGCAGCCACGGGGGTGATGGCACAGATACGCAGTATTTT.

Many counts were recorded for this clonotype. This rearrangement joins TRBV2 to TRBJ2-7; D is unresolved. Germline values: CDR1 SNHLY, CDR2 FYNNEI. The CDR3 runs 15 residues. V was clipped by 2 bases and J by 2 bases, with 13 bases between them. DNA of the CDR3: TGTGCCAGCAGTGAATCCTTGGGCCTTGCCTACGAGCAGTACTTC. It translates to CASSESLGLAYEQYF.

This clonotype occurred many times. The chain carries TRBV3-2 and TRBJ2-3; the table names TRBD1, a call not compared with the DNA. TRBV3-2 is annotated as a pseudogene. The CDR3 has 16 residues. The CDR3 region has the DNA TGTGCCAGCAGTCTACAGGGGGGGGCGGGCACAGATACGCAGTATTTT. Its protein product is CASSLQGGAGTDTQYF.

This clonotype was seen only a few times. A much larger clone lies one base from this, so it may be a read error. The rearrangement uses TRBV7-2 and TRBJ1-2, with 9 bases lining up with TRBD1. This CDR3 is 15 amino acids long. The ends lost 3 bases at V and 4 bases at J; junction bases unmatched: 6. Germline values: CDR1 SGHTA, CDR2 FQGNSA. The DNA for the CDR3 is TGTGCCAGCAGCTTTGAACAGGGGGCGGGCTATGGCTACACCTTC. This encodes CASSFEQGAGYGYTF. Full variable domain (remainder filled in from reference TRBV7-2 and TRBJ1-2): GAGVSQSPSNKVTEKGKDVELRCDPISGHTALYWYRQSLGQGLEFLIYFQGNSAPDKSGLPSDRFSAERTGGSVSTLTIQRTQQEDSAVYLCASSFEQGAGYGYTFGSGTRLTVV.

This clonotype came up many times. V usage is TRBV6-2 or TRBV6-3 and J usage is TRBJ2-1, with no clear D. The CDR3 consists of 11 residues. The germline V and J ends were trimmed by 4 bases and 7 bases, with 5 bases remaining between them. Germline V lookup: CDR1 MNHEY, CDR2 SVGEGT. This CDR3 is CASSSRNEQFF. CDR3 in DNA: TGTGCCAGCAGTTCGAGGAATGAGCAGTTCTTC.

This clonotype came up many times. CDR3 in DNA: TGCGCCAGCCAGGCCCAGAGCGGCTACTACGAGCAGTACTTC. This codes for CASQAQSGYYEQYF. The chain links TRBV5-1 to TRBJ2-7; D may be TRBD2 (5 bases). CDR1 is SGHRS and CDR2 is YFSETQ in the germline V gene. Trimming removed 7 bases from V and 3 bases from J, with 17 bases in between. CDR3 length equals 14 residues.

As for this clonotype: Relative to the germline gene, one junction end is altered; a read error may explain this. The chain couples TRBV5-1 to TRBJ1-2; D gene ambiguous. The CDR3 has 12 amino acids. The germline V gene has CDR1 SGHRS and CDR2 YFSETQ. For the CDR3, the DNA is TGCGCCAGCAGCTTGGTAGGGAACGGCTGCACCTTC. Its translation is CASSLVGNGCTF. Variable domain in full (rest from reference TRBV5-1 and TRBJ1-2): KAGVTQTPRYLIKTRGQQVTLSCSPISGHRSVSWYQQTPGQGLQFLFEYFSETQRNKGNFPGRFSGRQFSNSRSEMNVSTLELGDSALYLCASSLVGNGCTFGSGTRLTVV.

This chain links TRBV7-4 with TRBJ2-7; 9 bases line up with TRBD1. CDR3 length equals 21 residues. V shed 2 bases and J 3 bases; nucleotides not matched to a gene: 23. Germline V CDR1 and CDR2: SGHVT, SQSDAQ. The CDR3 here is CASSLFTGGNVHRDSRYEQYV. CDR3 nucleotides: TGTGCCAGCAGCTTATTCACAGGGGGCAACGTACACCGGGACAGTCGCTACGAGCAGTACGTC.

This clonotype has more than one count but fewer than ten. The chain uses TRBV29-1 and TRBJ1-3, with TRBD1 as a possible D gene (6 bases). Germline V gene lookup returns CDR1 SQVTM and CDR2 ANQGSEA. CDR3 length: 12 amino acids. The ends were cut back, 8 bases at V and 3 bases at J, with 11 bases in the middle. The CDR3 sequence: CSSTGYGNTIYF. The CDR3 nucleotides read TGCAGCTCCACAGGGTATGGAAACACCATATATTTT.